This section outlines one T cell receptor beta chain sequence together with its context. RNA in amounts of roughly 0.45 to 1 ug was reverse transcribed with random hexamers. TCRdb reprocessed the immunoSEQ multiplex PCR reads with MiXCR, giving one entry per CDR3 protein. In the table there are over 150,000 distinct CDR3 sequences, around 94% of which are singletons. V gave up 6 bases and J gave up 2 bases, with 16 bases separating them. The CDR3 has 16 amino acids. The germline CDR1 and CDR2 sequences are MDHEN and SYDVKM. This entry comes from a study of CD8 T cells in Susac syndrome. About the study: The sequenced Susac syndrome patients included about six who had clinically active disease and eight or nine who were in remission.

The CD8+ and CD4+ T cells were negatively isolated, with the TEMRA cells enriched by FACS. The source of this sequence is a human donor with Susac syndrome. The chain carries TRBV28 and TRBJ2-2; D is perhaps TRBD1 (6 bases). The sequenced material came from CD4+ T cells from PBMCs. This CDR3 reads CASSEPGQTNTGELFF. The CDR3 bases are TGTGCCAGCAGCGAACCCGGACAGACAAACACCGGGGAGCTGTTTTTT.